The 29 T cell receptor beta chains below were found in one sample sequenced in a study of graft-versus-host responses after intestinal transplantation. Clones were read by immunoSEQ multiplex PCR, and TCRdb kept only the in-frame ones, dropping some. The repertoire holds around 100,000 clones, approximately 93% seen once, with 1.2% in the top ten. No antigen is known for these receptors. The sample in question was unstimulated CD8+ T cells sorted from spleen or lymph node cells, obtained before transplant. These receptor sequences come from a human donor who was the organ donor for an intestinal transplant.

The chain uses TRBV6-5 and TRBJ2-2; a weak D match, TRBD2 (5 bases). Germline CDR1 is MNHEY and CDR2 is SVGAGI. The CDR3 is 14 amino acids. V lost 2 bases and J lost 3, with 7 bases in between. CDR3 bases: TGTGCCAGCAGTTACGGAGCGGACACCGGGGAGCTGTTTTTT. Translation gives CASSYGADTGELFF.

V is TRBV30 and J is TRBJ2-5; weak D call: TRBD1 (6 bases). The CDR3 totals 14 residues. Germline CDR1 is GTSNPN and CDR2 is SVGIG (reference sequence). The V and J ends lost 4 bases and 4 bases respectively, with 16 bases between them. The CDR3 sequence: CAWTLTGFRETQYF. CDR3 bases: TGTGCCTGGACCCTTACAGGGTTCCGAGAGACCCAGTACTTC.

This chain joins TRBV30 and TRBJ1-2; 12 nucleotides line up with TRBD1. This CDR3 region has 12 residues. V dropped 6 bases and J dropped 8; count of bases not matched to a gene: 4. Germline-derived CDR1 and CDR2 are GTSNPN and SVGIG (reference sequence). Here the CDR3 DNA reads TGTGCCTGCACGGGACAGGGGGCAGGCTACACCTTC. Encoded protein: CACTGQGAGYTF.

The genes are TRBV6-7 and TRBJ1-4; possible D gene TRBD1, 5 bases. Being an ORF, TRBV6-7 has a function that is uncertain. Trimming took 0 bases from V and 0 from J, leaving 14 bases between them. This CDR3 is built from 18 residues. The CDR3: CASSYSSQGYATNEKLFF. The DNA for the CDR3 is TGTGCCAGCAGTTACTCGAGCCAGGGTTACGCAACTAATGAAAAACTGTTTTTT.

The count of this clone is one. J is TRBJ2-7 and V is TRBV27; maybe TRBD2 (5 bases). V was shortened by 8 bases and J by 1 base, with 12 bases between the two germline ends. Germline lookup yields CDR1 MNHEY and CDR2 SMNVEV (reference sequence). The CDR3 contains 13 residues. The CDR3 region is CASGPRVSYEQYF. In DNA, the CDR3 is TGTGCCAGCGGGCCGCGGGTTTCCTACGAGCAGTACTTC.

This chain connects TRBV7-4 to TRBJ1-4; D is uncertain. The V and J ends lost 7 bases and 0 bases respectively, with 18 bases between them. Germline CDR1 is SGHVT and CDR2 is SQSDAQ. The length of the CDR3 is 17 residues. The CDR3 sequence is CASTDGLCLATNEKLFF. The CDR3 nucleotides read TGTGCCAGCACTGACGGTTTGTGCCTTGCAACTAATGAAAAACTGTTTTTT.

V and J are TRBV19 and TRBJ1-5, with a possible D match to TRBD1 (5 bases). Germline loops: CDR1 LNHDA, CDR2 SQIVND (reference sequence). Trimming took off 5 bases at V and 6 bases at J, with 17 bases between the two ends. This CDR3 contains 15 residues. In DNA, the CDR3 is TGTGCCAGTAGTGGGGAGACAGTTCTAAGTCAGCCCCAGCATTTT. Its translation is CASSGETVLSQPQHF.

V gene TRBV7-9 combines with J gene TRBJ2-3, with D maybe TRBD1 (6 bases). Trimming shortened V by 2 bases and J by 4 bases, and 13 bases separated the two germline ends. This CDR3 is built from 15 residues. Germline loops: CDR1 SEHNR, CDR2 FQNEAQ (reference sequence). The CDR3 loop is CASSLFGGGADTQYF. The CDR3 nucleotides read TGTGCCAGCAGCTTATTTGGTGGGGGCGCAGATACGCAGTATTTT. The full variable domain, its missing parts supplied by reference TRBV7-9 and TRBJ2-3, is DTGVSQNPRHKITKRGQNVTFRCDPISEHNRLYWYRQTLGQGPEFLTYFQNEAQLEKSRLLSDRFSAERPKGSFSTLEIQRTEQGDSAMYLCASSLFGGGADTQYFGPGTRLTVL.

CDR3 bases: TGTGCCAGCAGCTTAGACGGGGAGCTGTTTTTT. Residues: CASSLDGELFF. The chain uses TRBV11-2 and TRBJ2-2; D unclear. The germline V gene encodes CDR1 SGHAT and CDR2 FQNNGV. The CDR3 sequence is 11 residues long. Trimming cost V 0 bases and J 7 bases, with 0 bases left between them.

The chain combines TRBV9 with TRBJ2-7; 12 positions match TRBD1. Germline-derived CDR1 and CDR2 are SGDLS and YYNGEE. CDR3 length: 15 amino acids. J was trimmed by 2 bases and V by 4 bases; bases with no gene match: 4. This CDR3 is CASSPWDRGPYEQYF. The CDR3 bases are TGTGCCAGCAGCCCATGGGACAGGGGGCCCTACGAGCAGTACTTC. Full variable domain (remainder filled in from reference TRBV9 and TRBJ2-7): DSGVTQTPKHLITATGQRVTLRCSPRSGDLSVYWYQQSLDQGLQFLIQYYNGEERAKGNILERFSAQQFPDLHSELNLSSLELGDSALYFCASSPWDRGPYEQYFGPGTRLTVT.

This rearrangement joins TRBV2 to TRBJ2-3; 9 bases agree with TRBD2. This CDR3 is 14 amino acids long. J lost 6 bases, V lost 11 bases, and 12 bases had no gene match. Germline values: CDR1 SNHLY, CDR2 FYNNEI. CDR3 protein: CAHLKAGGPDTQYF. DNA of the CDR3: TGTGCCCATCTGAAGGCGGGAGGGCCGGATACGCAGTATTTT.

The chain is built from TRBV7-2 and TRBJ2-5, with D perhaps matching TRBD1 (5 bases). Deletions cut 5 bases from V and 2 bases from J, with 21 bases between. This CDR3 region has 17 residues. Germline CDR1 reads SGHTA; CDR2 reads FQGNSA. The CDR3 sequence: CASSPFGETAGQETQYF. CDR3 DNA: TGTGCCAGCAGCCCCTTCGGAGAGACAGCCGGACAAGAGACCCAGTACTTC. The full variable domain, completed using reference TRBV7-2 and TRBJ2-5, is GAGVSQSPSNKVTEKGKDVELRCDPISGHTALYWYRQSLGQGLEFLIYFQGNSAPDKSGLPSDRFSAERTGGSVSTLTIQRTQQEDSAVYLCASSPFGETAGQETQYFGPGTRLLVL.

The chain links TRBV6-6 to TRBJ1-2; D is unclear. V was trimmed by 6 bases and J by 2 bases, leaving 4 bases between them. The CDR3 length is 11 residues. CDR1 is MNHNY and CDR2 is SVGAGI in the germline V gene (reference sequence). CDR3 sequence: CASSRNYGYTF. The CDR3 DNA reads as TGTGCCAGCAGCAGGAACTATGGCTACACCTTC.

The chain carries TRBV4-1 and TRBJ1-4; 7 bases map to TRBD1. Germline assignment: CDR1 MGHRA and CDR2 YSYEKL. CDR3 length: 17 residues. With 1 base clipped from V and 8 bases from J, the junction kept 13 bases outside the gene matches. CDR3 loop: CASSQGQGSLLLEKLFF. The DNA for the CDR3 is TGCGCCAGCAGCCAAGGACAGGGATCGCTTCTTTTAGAAAAACTGTTTTTT.

The chain employs TRBV4-1 and TRBJ1-1; 7 bases are shared with TRBD1. V shed 0 bases and J 8 bases; nucleotides not matched to a gene: 9. Germline V gives CDR1 MGHRA, CDR2 YSYEKL. CDR3 length: 15 amino acids. The chain's CDR3 is CASSQDTGAGTEAFF. In DNA form, the CDR3 reads TGCGCCAGCAGCCAAGATACAGGGGCAGGGACGGAAGCTTTCTTT.

This clone has just one count. The chain links TRBV1 to TRBJ2-1; TRBD2, the D gene given by the table, was not confirmed from the DNA. TRBV1 is recorded as a pseudogene. The CDR3 is 14 residues long. This chain's CDR3 is CTSSPIGRGNEQFF. The CDR3 DNA is TGCACCAGCAGTCCAATAGGGAGGGGGAATGAGCAGTTCTTC.

V is TRBV7-9 and J is TRBJ2-2; D ambiguous. This CDR3 contains 12 residues. Germline V gene sequence: CDR1 SEHNR, CDR2 FQNEAQ (reference sequence). Between the trimmed V and J ends, which lost 2 bases and 4 bases, there was a span of 2 bases. The CDR3 sequence: CASSLTTGELFF. As DNA, the CDR3 is TGTGCCAGCAGCTTAACCACCGGGGAGCTGTTTTTT.

This clone was recorded once. This chain links TRBV18 with TRBJ2-1; 14 positions agree with TRBD2. This CDR3 is built from 15 residues. Losses at the gene ends were 3 bases for V and 8 bases for J; bases not matched to a gene: 3. The germline CDR1 and CDR2 sequences are KGHSH and LQKENI. The CDR3 nucleotides read TGTGCCAGCTCACCGGGACTAGCGGGAGTGGATGAGCAGTTCTTC. This translates into CASSPGLAGVDEQFF.

J is TRBJ2-5 and V is TRBV9; 12 bases fit TRBD2. From germline, CDR1 is SGDLS and CDR2 YYNGEE. This CDR3 region has 15 residues. V lost 2 bases and J lost 4; bases outside the gene matches: 3. The CDR3 sequence: CASSVTSGRGETQYF. The CDR3 DNA is TGTGCCAGCAGCGTGACTAGCGGGAGAGGAGAGACCCAGTACTTC.

The chain couples TRBV5-1 to TRBJ2-2; no clear D. Trimming pared 4 bases from V and 4 bases from J, leaving 11 bases between. The CDR3 contains 14 residues. Germline CDR1 is SGHRS and CDR2 is YFSETQ. The CDR3 DNA follows: TGCGCCAGCAGCGTCACGACTGGCACCGGGGAGCTGTTTTTT. It specifies CASSVTTGTGELFF.

This chain links TRBV6-5 with TRBJ2-3; D is tentatively TRBD1 or TRBD2 (5 bases each). The V gene lost 0 bases and the J gene lost 8 bases, with 9 bases spanning the gap. Germline CDR1 MNHEY, CDR2 SVGAGI. This CDR3 is built from 13 residues. The CDR3 region is CASSYSGGGTQYF. In nucleotides, the CDR3 is TGTGCCAGCAGTTACTCGGGTGGGGGTACGCAGTATTTT.

The chain couples TRBV21-1 to TRBJ2-4. TRBV21-1 is a pseudogene segment. The CDR3 totals 20 residues. CDR3 nucleotides: TGTGCCAGCAGCAAAGACTGGGGACAGGGCGGGAGGGGAGCCAAAAACATTCAGTACTTC. It translates to CASSKDWGQGGRGAKNIQYF.

V and J are TRBV30 and TRBJ1-5; D call uncertain. The germline V gene encodes CDR1 GTSNPN and CDR2 SVGIG (reference sequence). The CDR3 has 13 residues. The V and J ends lost 0 bases and 0 bases respectively, with 3 bases between them. CDR3 in amino acids: CAWSVGSNQPQHF. CDR3 nucleotide sequence: TGTGCCTGGAGTGTCGGTAGCAATCAGCCCCAGCATTTT.

Concerning this clone: The sample has other DNA sequences that encode this CDR3 too. The V and J genes are TRBV19 and TRBJ2-1; TRBD2 is a possible D gene (5 bases). The germline gives CDR1 LNHDA, CDR2 SQIVND (reference sequence). V was clipped by 1 base and J by 7 bases, with 5 bases between them. The CDR3 is 12 amino acids. The CDR3 reads CASSIGGNEQFF. The DNA of the CDR3 is TGTGCCAGTAGTATAGGAGGGAATGAGCAGTTCTTC. The complete variable domain, with remaining parts taken from reference TRBV19 and TRBJ2-1, reads DGGITQSPKYLFRKEGQNVTLSCEQNLNHDAMYWYRQDPGQGLRLIYYSQIVNDFQKGDIAEGYSVSREKKESFPLTVTSAQKNPTAFYLCASSIGGNEQFFGPGTRLTVL.

The rearrangement links TRBV19 to TRBJ2-7, with TRBD2 as a possible D gene (7 bases). The CDR3 length is 14 residues. Trimming removed 3 bases from V and 2 bases from J, with 11 bases in between. CDR1 and CDR2 from the germline V gene are LNHDA and SQIVND (reference sequence). In DNA, the CDR3 is TGTGCCAGTAGTATGGAAGGGGGGGCCTACGAGCAGTACTTC. It is translated as CASSMEGGAYEQYF.

Comment on this clone: Other nucleotide sequences in the sample specify the same CDR3. The chain has TRBV11-2 and TRBJ1-1; D unresolved. The CDR3 has 13 amino acids. V lost 1 base and J 1 base, leaving 4 bases between the germline ends. Germline loops: CDR1 SGHAT, CDR2 FQNNGV. CDR3 amino acids: CASSLGGNTEAFF. Here the CDR3 DNA reads TGTGCCAGCAGCTTAGGGGGGAACACTGAAGCTTTCTTT.

This clone appeared a single time. V usage is TRBV4-1 and J usage is TRBJ2-1; 7 positions match TRBD1. V trimming: 3 bases; J trimming: 10 bases; junction bases outside the gene matches: 6. CDR1 and CDR2 from the germline V gene are MGHRA and YSYEKL. The CDR3 length is 13 residues. The CDR3 nucleotides are TGCGCCAGCAGCCAGGGGGACAGTGGGGAGCAGTTCTTC. It is translated as CASSQGDSGEQFF.

V and J are TRBV27 and TRBJ1-5; 9 bases fit TRBD1. The length of the CDR3 is 14 residues. Per germline, CDR1 MNHEY and CDR2 SMNVEV (reference sequence). Unmatched junction bases numbered 6, after V lost 5 bases and J lost 7 bases. CDR3 nucleotide sequence: TGTGCCAGCAGTCCCTGGACAGGGGTACAGCCCCAGCATTTT. This encodes CASSPWTGVQPQHF.

The chain is built from TRBV21-1 and TRBJ1-2. TRBV21-1 is annotated as a pseudogene. The CDR3 sequence is 12 residues long. The CDR3 loop reads CAPPRGLDGYTF. The CDR3 DNA reads as TGTGCCCCCCCGCGGGGCCTCGATGGCTACACCTTC.